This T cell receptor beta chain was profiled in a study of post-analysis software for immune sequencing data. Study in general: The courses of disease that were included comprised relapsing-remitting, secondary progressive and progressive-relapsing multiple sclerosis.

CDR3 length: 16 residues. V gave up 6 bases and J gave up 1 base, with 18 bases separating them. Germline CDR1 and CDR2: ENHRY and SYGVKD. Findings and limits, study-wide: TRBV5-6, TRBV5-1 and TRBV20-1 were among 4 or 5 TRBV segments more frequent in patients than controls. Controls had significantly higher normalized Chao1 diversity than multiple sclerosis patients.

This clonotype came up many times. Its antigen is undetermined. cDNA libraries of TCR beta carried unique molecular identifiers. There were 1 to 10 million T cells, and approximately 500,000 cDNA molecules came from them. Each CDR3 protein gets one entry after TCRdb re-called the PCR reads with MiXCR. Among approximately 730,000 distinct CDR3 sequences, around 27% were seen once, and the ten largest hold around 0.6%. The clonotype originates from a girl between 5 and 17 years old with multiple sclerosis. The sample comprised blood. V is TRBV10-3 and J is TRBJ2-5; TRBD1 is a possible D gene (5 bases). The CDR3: CAISASLQARQETQYF. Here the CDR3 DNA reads TGTGCCATCAGCGCCTCCCTACAGGCACGCCAAGAGACCCAGTACTTC.